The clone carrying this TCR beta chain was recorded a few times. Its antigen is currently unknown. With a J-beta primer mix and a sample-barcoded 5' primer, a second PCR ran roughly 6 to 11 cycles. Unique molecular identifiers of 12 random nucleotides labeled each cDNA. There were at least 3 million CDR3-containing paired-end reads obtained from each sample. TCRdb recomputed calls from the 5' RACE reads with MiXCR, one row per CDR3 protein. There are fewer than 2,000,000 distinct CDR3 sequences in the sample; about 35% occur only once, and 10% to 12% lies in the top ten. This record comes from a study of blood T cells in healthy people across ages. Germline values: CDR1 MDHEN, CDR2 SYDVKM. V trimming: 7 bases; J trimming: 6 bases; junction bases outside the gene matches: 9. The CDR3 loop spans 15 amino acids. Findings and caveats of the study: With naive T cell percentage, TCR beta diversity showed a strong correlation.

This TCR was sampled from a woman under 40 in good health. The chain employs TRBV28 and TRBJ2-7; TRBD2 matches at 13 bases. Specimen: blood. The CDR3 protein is CASNPGLAGHGEQYF. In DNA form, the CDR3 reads TGTGCCAGCAACCCGGGACTAGCGGGACATGGCGAGCAGTACTTC.